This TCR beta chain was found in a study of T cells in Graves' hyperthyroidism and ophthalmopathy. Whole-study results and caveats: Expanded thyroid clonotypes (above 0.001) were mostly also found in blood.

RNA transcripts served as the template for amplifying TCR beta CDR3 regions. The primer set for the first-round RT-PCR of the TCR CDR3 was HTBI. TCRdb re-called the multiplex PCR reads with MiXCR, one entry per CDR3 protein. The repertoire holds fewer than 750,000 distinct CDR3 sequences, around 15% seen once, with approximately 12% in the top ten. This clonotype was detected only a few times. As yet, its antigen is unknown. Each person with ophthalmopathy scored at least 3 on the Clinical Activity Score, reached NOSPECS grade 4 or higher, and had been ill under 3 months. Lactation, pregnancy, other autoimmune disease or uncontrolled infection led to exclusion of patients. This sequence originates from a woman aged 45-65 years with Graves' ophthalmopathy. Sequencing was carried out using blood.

CDR3 sequence: CASSHRTPNEQFF. CDR3 nucleotide sequence: TGTGCCAGCAGTCATCGGACACCCAATGAGCAGTTCTTC. The V gene is TRBV6-2 or TRBV6-3, the J gene TRBJ2-1; weak D call: TRBD1 (5 bases). Germline V lookup: CDR1 MNHEY, CDR2 SVGEGT. The V gene lost 5 bases and the J gene lost 6 bases, with 11 bases spanning the gap. The CDR3 length is 13 residues.